This note documents a single T cell receptor (beta chain) sequence. Its specificity is not known. Expressed TCRB transcripts were sequenced because the entire RNA isolate underwent reverse transcription. Some clones are missing from TCRdb's copy, which holds only in-frame ones; the method was immunoSEQ multiplex PCR. The sample has about 340,000 clones; roughly 9% are singletons. The CDR3 runs 16 residues. The ends lost 4 bases at V and 5 bases at J; junction bases unmatched: 12. The germline V gene has CDR1 SGHRS and CDR2 YFSETQ. This specimen comes from a study of beta chain features in type 1 diabetes. Whole-study findings and limits: There was no resolution here of whether HLA type influences TCRB rearrangement. In all four CD4+ subsets, TCRB CDR3 length was significantly, moderately reduced in type 1 diabetes.

Sequencing was carried out using central memory CD4+ T cells from blood. The origin of this receptor is a man aged 30-40 years with type 1 diabetes. This sequence joins TRBV5-1 and TRBJ2-3; 8 bases map to TRBD1. CDR3 bases: TGCGCCAGCAGCCGACAGAACCAGGGGGCGGGAGATACGCAGTATTTT. It codes for CASSRQNQGAGDTQYF.